Listed here are 27 T cell receptor beta chains from one sample, sequenced in a study of blood T cell repertoires in COVID-19. Generated by immunoSEQ multiplex PCR, the TCRdb table keeps only in-frame clones and is missing some. Of about 200,000 clones listed, around 88% are singletons. Source material: PBMCs or T cells enriched from blood (not recorded which). These receptors all stem from a woman between 25 and 40 years old who had been exposed to COVID-19.

J is TRBJ2-1 and V is TRBV7-9; TRBD2 is a possible D gene (5 bases). Germline V gene data show CDR1 as SEHNR and CDR2 as FQNEAQ (reference sequence). There are 14 residues in the CDR3. V lost 1 base and J lost 9, with 13 bases in between. The CDR3 sequence is CASSLGRMESEQFF. The DNA of the CDR3 is TGTGCCAGCAGCTTAGGGAGGATGGAAAGTGAGCAGTTCTTC.

This sequence joins TRBV6-5 and TRBJ1-1; possible D gene TRBD1, 6 bases. Between the trimmed V and J ends, which lost 8 bases and 10 bases, there was a span of 17 bases. Germline V gene lookup returns CDR1 MNHEY and CDR2 SVGAGI. The CDR3 consists of 12 residues. The CDR3 loop reads CASQTGDQGAFF. The CDR3 coding sequence is TGTGCCAGCCAGACAGGCGACCAAGGAGCTTTCTTT.

A single count supports this clone. The chain has TRBV19 and TRBJ1-1, with D maybe TRBD1 (6 bases). Germline lookup yields CDR1 LNHDA and CDR2 SQIVND (reference sequence). V lost 6 bases and J 4 bases, leaving 15 bases between the germline ends. The CDR3 spans 14 residues. The CDR3 reads CASRRDNGGTEAFF. In DNA form, the CDR3 reads TGTGCCAGTAGACGGGACAATGGTGGCACTGAAGCTTTCTTT.

V is TRBV6-5 and J is TRBJ2-2, with 7 bases lining up with TRBD2. CDR1 and CDR2 (germline): MNHEY, SVGAGI. The trim removed 5 bases at V and 1 base at J, leaving 4 bases unmatched. The CDR3 is made up of 15 amino acids. CDR3 region: CASSRTGGNTGELFF. CDR3 DNA sequence: TGTGCCAGCAGTCGAACGGGAGGGAACACCGGGGAGCTGTTTTTT.

The chain carries TRBV5-6 and TRBJ1-2; 7 bases agree with TRBD1. There are 14 residues in the CDR3. J lost 6 bases, V lost 4 bases, and 9 bases had no gene match. Germline assignment: CDR1 SGHDT and CDR2 YYEEEE. CDR3: CASSPAGTVDGYTF. CDR3 DNA sequence: TGTGCCAGCAGCCCGGCCGGGACAGTTGATGGCTACACCTTC.

Here the CDR3 reads CASSEVVATGELFF. The CDR3 DNA follows: TGTGCCAGCAGTGAAGTGGTGGCCACCGGGGAGCTGTTTTTT. The chain uses TRBV6-1 and TRBJ2-2, with unresolved D. V was pared by 1 base and J by 4 bases, with 7 bases between. Germline loops: CDR1 MNHNS, CDR2 SASEGT. This CDR3 comprises 14 residues.

The rearrangement uses TRBV10-2 and TRBJ1-4; D gene ambiguous. Germline V gene sequence: CDR1 WSHSY, CDR2 SAAADI. The CDR3 length is 13 residues. Trimming removed 6 bases at V and 6 bases at J, with 11 bases between. CDR3 sequence: CASRPQVYEKLFF. The CDR3, as DNA: TGCGCCAGCAGACCCCAGGTGTATGAAAAACTGTTTTTT.

V usage is TRBV5-1 and J usage is TRBJ2-1, with D unclear. The CDR3 length is 14 residues. Germline V gene sequence: CDR1 SGHRS, CDR2 YFSETQ. Trimming cost V 4 bases and J 5 bases, with 13 bases left between them. CDR3 bases: TGCGCCAGCAGCGAGGCCCGCGTAAACAATGAGCAGTTCTTC. It yields the protein CASSEARVNNEQFF.

The V and J genes are TRBV11-2 and TRBJ1-2; D uncertain. The ends were cut back, 2 bases at V and 6 bases at J, with 13 bases in the middle. Germline CDR1 is SGHAT and CDR2 is FQNNGV. This CDR3 spans 14 amino acids. The DNA for the CDR3 is TGTGCCAGCAGCTTACGGTCCGGGATTGATGGCTACACCTTC. Translating it yields CASSLRSGIDGYTF.

CDR3 loop: CASSATGDYEQYF. DNA for the CDR3: TGTGCCAGCAGTGCCACAGGGGATTACGAGCAGTACTTC. V gene TRBV2 combines with J gene TRBJ2-7; 7 nucleotides agree with TRBD1. The V and J ends lost 4 bases and 4 bases, in that order; junction bases with no gene match: 4. The CDR3 sequence is 13 residues long. Germline assignment: CDR1 SNHLY and CDR2 FYNNEI.

This clone was detected only once. This rearrangement joins TRBV5-1 to TRBJ1-1, with D tentatively TRBD1 (5 bases). The CDR3 extends over 15 amino acids. Germline CDR1 SGHRS, CDR2 YFSETQ. Trimming shortened V by 5 bases and J by 1 base, and 15 bases separated the two germline ends. CDR3 region: CASRWGTDPNTEAFF. CDR3 sequence (DNA): TGCGCCAGCAGATGGGGGACTGACCCGAACACTGAAGCTTTCTTT.

The chain joins TRBV5-1 to TRBJ2-7; TRBD2 matches at 8 bases. This CDR3 spans 16 amino acids. Germline V CDR1 and CDR2: SGHRS, YFSETQ. Germline trimming cut 7 bases from V and 3 bases from J; bases unmatched to any gene: 15. CDR3 region: CASAPFGGGYVYEQYF. CDR3 bases: TGCGCCAGCGCCCCCTTTGGCGGGGGGTATGTCTACGAGCAGTACTTC.

This clone has more than one count but fewer than ten. The rearrangement uses TRBV28 and TRBJ1-1; D might be TRBD1 (5 bases). The CDR3 contains 16 residues. The V gene lost 4 bases and the J gene lost 0 bases, with 15 bases spanning the gap. The germline V gene encodes CDR1 MDHEN and CDR2 SYDVKM. CDR3 DNA: TGTGCCAGCAGTTCCCCGGGGGACCTCATGAACACTGAAGCTTTCTTT. As protein: CASSSPGDLMNTEAFF.

This sequence joins TRBV18 and TRBJ2-1, with 8 bases identical to TRBD2. Germline V lookup: CDR1 KGHSH, CDR2 LQKENI. Losses at the gene ends were 3 bases for V and 4 bases for J; bases not matched to a gene: 5. CDR3 size: 15 residues. In nucleotides, the CDR3 is TGTGCCAGCTCACCCGGACTAGCCTCATACAATGAGCAGTTCTTC. Protein: CASSPGLASYNEQFF.

The rearrangement joins TRBV30 to TRBJ1-1; 8 bases are shared with TRBD1. The CDR3 has 13 amino acids. Trimming removed 2 bases from V and 5 bases from J; junction bases left unmatched: 4. CDR1 is GTSNPN, CDR2 SVGIG, per germline (reference sequence). For the CDR3, the DNA is TGTGCCTGGAGTCTACAGGGGGGGACTGAAGCTTTCTTT. Protein: CAWSLQGGTEAFF.

J is TRBJ1-1 and V is TRBV4-1, with 8 bases matching TRBD1. From germline, CDR1 is MGHRA and CDR2 YSYEKL. This CDR3 spans 17 amino acids. The V segment lost 3 bases and the J segment 0 bases; nucleotides outside the gene matches: 9. In DNA, the CDR3 is TGCGCCAGCAGCCAGCCCGGGGACAGGACTATGAACACTGAAGCTTTCTTT. Its protein product is CASSQPGDRTMNTEAFF.

The rearrangement uses TRBV7-8 and TRBJ2-7; 9 bases agree with TRBD1. Per germline, CDR1 SGHVS and CDR2 FQNEAQ. The CDR3 runs to 14 residues. The V gene end was trimmed by 3 bases and the J gene end by 6 bases; junction bases not matched to a gene: 6. CDR3 coding DNA: TGTGCCAGCAGCTTCTCGGGACAGGGCGGCGAGCAGTACTTC. This codes for CASSFSGQGGEQYF.

The chain joins TRBV27 to TRBJ2-3, with TRBD1 identical over 7 bases. Per germline, CDR1 MNHEY and CDR2 SMNVEV (reference sequence). J gave up 15 bases and V 3 bases, and 9 bases lay outside the gene matches. The CDR3 is made up of 12 amino acids. CDR3 in DNA: TGTGCCAGCAGTTTCCGGGACAGCCTCCTTTATTTT. Its protein product is CASSFRDSLLYF.

V and J are TRBV19 and TRBJ2-5; the D gene is possibly TRBD2 (6 bases). CDR1 and CDR2 (germline): LNHDA, SQIVND (reference sequence). The CDR3 contains 16 residues. V was cut by 3 bases and J by 5 bases, with 19 bases left in between. As DNA, the CDR3 is TGTGCCAGTAGTATCTCCGGCAGGGCGGGGAGGGAGACCCAGTACTTC. Its protein is CASSISGRAGRETQYF.

This chain joins TRBV27 and TRBJ1-6; 7 bases agree with TRBD1. V gave up 6 bases and J gave up 6 bases; unmatched junction bases: 14. The germline gives CDR1 MNHEY, CDR2 SMNVEV (reference sequence). There are 17 residues in the CDR3. The CDR3 DNA sequence: TGTGCCAGCAGCGAATTCTGGGCCTACAGGGGTAATTCACCCCTCCACTTT. It encodes CASSEFWAYRGNSPLHF.

The rearrangement joins TRBV7-2 to TRBJ1-4, with 7 nucleotides matching TRBD1. The germline V gene has CDR1 SGHTA and CDR2 FQGNSA. The CDR3 has 15 amino acids. V lost 5 bases to trimming and J lost 5 bases; unmatched junction nucleotides: 8. The CDR3 nucleotides are TGTGCCAGCAGCCCCCGGCAGGGGGTCAATGAAAAACTGTTTTTT. Encoded protein: CASSPRQGVNEKLFF.

The rearrangement joins TRBV4-2 to TRBJ1-6; D gene ambiguous. V shed 0 bases and J shed 0 bases, with 15 bases lying between them. Germline values: CDR1 LGHNA, CDR2 YNFKEQ. The CDR3 contains 19 residues. As DNA, the CDR3 is TGTGCCAGCAGCCAAGATGACAACGCGATTAGCTCCTATAATTCACCCCTCCACTTT. It specifies CASSQDDNAISSYNSPLHF.

This clone appeared a few times. This chain links TRBV21-1 with TRBJ1-2. TRBV21-1 represents a pseudogene. This CDR3 has 17 amino acids. This CDR3 reads CASSKSTSGGHLYGYTF. CDR3 nucleotide sequence: TGTGCCAGCAGCAAAAGCACATCGGGGGGACACCTTTATGGCTACACCTTC.

This rearrangement joins TRBV6-2 or TRBV6-3 to TRBJ2-5; 13 bases fit TRBD2. Germline V gene data show CDR1 as MNHEY and CDR2 as SVGEGT. The length of the CDR3 is 19 residues. The trim removed 0 bases at V and 5 bases at J, leaving 12 bases unmatched. CDR3 sequence reads: CASSYSTTSGGDTLETQYF. The CDR3 DNA is TGTGCCAGCAGTTACTCGACTACTAGCGGGGGGGATACCCTTGAGACCCAGTACTTC.

The rearrangement links TRBV3-1 (or the pseudogene TRBV3-2) to TRBJ1-1; possible D gene TRBD1, 5 bases. Germline CDR1 reads LGHDT; CDR2 reads YNNKEL (reference sequence). V lost 4 bases to trimming and J lost 1 base, with 13 bases between them. The CDR3 spans 15 residues. The CDR3 DNA is TGTGCCAGCAGCCCGACAGTCCTAGGGAACACTGAAGCTTTCTTT. Its translation is CASSPTVLGNTEAFF.

The chain has TRBV29-1 and TRBJ2-7; weak D call: TRBD1 (5 bases). The V end lost 5 bases, the J end lost 3 bases, and 14 bases lay between the germline ends. The CDR3 contains 13 residues. Germline loops: CDR1 SQVTM, CDR2 ANQGSEA. CDR3 coding DNA: TGCAGCGTTACACAGACAGATGTCTACGAGCAGTACTTC. Translated, it gives CSVTQTDVYEQYF.

The J gene is TRBJ1-5, the V gene TRBV24-1; 10 bases line up with TRBD1. Looked up from germline, CDR1 is KGHDR and CDR2 is SFDVKD. V lost 9 bases, J lost 5 bases, and 12 bases stayed unmatched. The CDR3 runs to 16 residues. The CDR3 DNA is TGTGCCACCCAGACAGGGGGCGGGCGAACTCATCAGCCCCAGCATTTT. This codes for CATQTGGGRTHQPQHF.